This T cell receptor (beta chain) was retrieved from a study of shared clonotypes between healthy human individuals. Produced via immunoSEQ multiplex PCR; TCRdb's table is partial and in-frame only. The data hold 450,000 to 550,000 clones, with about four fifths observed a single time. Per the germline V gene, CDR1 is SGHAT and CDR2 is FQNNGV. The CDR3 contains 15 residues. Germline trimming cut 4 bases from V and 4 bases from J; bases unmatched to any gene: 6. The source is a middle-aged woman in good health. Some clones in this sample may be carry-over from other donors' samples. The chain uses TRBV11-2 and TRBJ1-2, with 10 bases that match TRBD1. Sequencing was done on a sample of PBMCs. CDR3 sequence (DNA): TGTGCCAGCAGCTCGACAGGGGGCCGAATCTATGGCTACACCTTC. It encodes CASSSTGGRIYGYTF.